This TCR beta chain was profiled in a study of cytomegalovirus exposure and HLA in healthy donors. Regarding this clone: Its specificity is unknown.

Study-wide results and limits: 87-base-pair reads could not separate some V segments, including TRBV6-2 and TRBV6-3. The study labeled about 160 TCR beta chains cytomegalovirus-associated.

Donors sampled were nominally healthy, though unrecorded immune exposures were likely. This CDR3 spans 16 amino acids. V lost 3 bases to trimming and J lost 4 bases; unmatched junction nucleotides: 10. Germline CDR1 reads MGHRA; CDR2 reads YSYEKL. 13 Jbeta primers and 60 Vbeta primers were used for the PCR. Here immunoSEQ multiplex PCR was the method, and the copy in TCRdb shows in-frame clones only, minus some. The table shows fewer than 200,000 clones, with over 65% occurring only once. The rearrangement uses TRBV4-1 and TRBJ2-7, with 9 bases identical to TRBD1. The material sequenced was PBMCs. This sequence was found in a female donor in good health and CMV-seronegative. The CDR3 protein is CASSHPGTGLHYEQYF. The CDR3, as DNA: TGCGCCAGCAGCCATCCCGGGACAGGGCTTCATTACGAGCAGTACTTC.